The source of this TCR beta chain is a study of blood T cell repertoires in COVID-19. Looking at the study overall: COVID-19 samples collected from the United States, Italy and Spain covered acute and convalescent phases. The analysed material was cDNA or gDNA that came from T cells, B-cell-depleted T cells, or PBMCs.

Assay: immunoSEQ multiplex PCR; the TCRdb copy retains only in-frame clones and omits some. Here the sample spans around 400,000 clones, 90% to 95% being singletons. This CDR3 contains 15 residues. The germline V and J ends were trimmed by 2 bases and 4 bases, with 12 bases remaining between them. Looked up from germline, CDR1 is SGHKS and CDR2 is YYEKEE (reference sequence). Cohort assignment relied on participant-reported clinical history. Sequenced input: PBMCs or T cells enriched from blood (not recorded which). The J gene is TRBJ2-2, the V gene TRBV5-5; maybe TRBD1 (6 bases). This receptor was identified in a woman aged 40 to 50 who had been exposed to COVID-19. The CDR3 DNA reads TGTGCCAGCAGCTTTAGGGGGATCGGCACCGGGGAGCTGTTTTTT. The encoded protein is CASSFRGIGTGELFF.